This T cell receptor beta chain was captured by sequencing in a study of T cells after somatic rescue of genetic block. This clone was recorded a few times. CDR3 length: 15 amino acids. The germline CDR1 and CDR2 sequences are SGDLS and YYNGEE. With V trimmed by 2 bases and J by 5 bases, 7 bases remained unmatched. Measured with immunoSEQ multiplex PCR; TCRdb has only the in-frame clones, and not every one. This repertoire shows 110,000 or so clones, 75% to 95% found once; its top ten account for less than 1.5%. V is TRBV9 and J is TRBJ1-5; 7 nucleotides align to TRBD1. The origin of this receptor is a woman younger than 35. Sample: peripheral blood mononuclear cells (PBMCs). The CDR3 DNA sequence: TGTGCCAGCAGCGTTAACGCCGACAGGGATCAGCCCCAGCATTTT. Translated: CASSVNADRDQPQHF.